The next 29 T cell receptor beta chains were all read from a single sample in a study of PD-L1 blockade in urothelial cancer. The assay was immunoSEQ multiplex PCR, and TCRdb's table has in-frame clones only and misses some. Here the sample spans about 53,000 clones, 87% being singletons. Sample time point: pretreatment peripheral blood. Material: PBMCs, obtained around atezolizumab (anti-PD-L1) treatment. The receptor set was obtained from a woman between 55 and 75 years old with urothelial cancer.

This clone was seen only once. The chain joins TRBV4-1 to TRBJ2-6, with D uncertain. With 6 bases removed from V and 3 bases from J, the gap between germline ends came to 15 bases. Germline CDR1 is MGHRA and CDR2 is YSYEKL. This CDR3 has 16 residues. The CDR3 DNA sequence: TGCGCCAGCAGAACACACCAAAGGAGTGGGGCCAACGTCCTGACTTTC. Its protein is CASRTHQRSGANVLTF.

CDR3 residues: CASRKGTSGRLYEQYF. The CDR3 coding sequence is TGTGCCAGTAGGAAGGGGACTAGCGGGAGACTCTACGAGCAGTACTTC. This chain joins TRBV19 and TRBJ2-7; the match to TRBD2 covers 14 bases. The CDR3 is 16 amino acids. The germline CDR1 and CDR2 sequences are LNHDA and SQIVND (reference sequence). V lost 6 bases, J lost 3 bases, and 7 bases stayed unmatched.

V and J are TRBV4-1 and TRBJ2-2; D is ambiguous. From germline, CDR1 is MGHRA and CDR2 YSYEKL. The V gene lost 1 base and the J gene lost 6 bases, with 9 bases spanning the gap. This CDR3 has 14 amino acids. The CDR3 nucleotides read TGCGCCAGCAGCCAAGTTTCATTTCCCGGGGAGCTGTTTTTT. Protein product: CASSQVSFPGELFF.

The rearrangement uses TRBV7-6 and TRBJ2-7; 10 bases map to TRBD1. J was trimmed by 6 bases and V by 3 bases; bases with no gene match: 11. Germline V CDR1 and CDR2: SGHVS, FNYEAQ. This CDR3 is 16 amino acids long. The CDR3 bases are TGTGCCAGCAGCTTGGCTGAGGGACAGGGGACGGTCGAGCAGTACTTC. Residues: CASSLAEGQGTVEQYF.

The chain has TRBV27 and TRBJ2-7; the match to TRBD1 covers 10 bases. V shed 2 bases and J 5 bases; nucleotides not matched to a gene: 3. This CDR3 has 14 residues. Germline V CDR1 and CDR2: MNHEY, SMNVEV (reference sequence). The CDR3 is CASSLRTGGDEQYF. The CDR3, as DNA: TGTGCCAGCAGTTTAAGGACAGGGGGGGACGAGCAGTACTTC.

V usage is TRBV5-5 and J usage is TRBJ2-5; maybe TRBD1 (6 bases). CDR1 SGHKS and CDR2 YYEKEE come from the germline V gene (reference sequence). CDR3 length: 16 amino acids. V was cut by 0 bases and J by 5 bases, with 17 bases left in between. The CDR3 reads CASSLGVGTPQETQYF. Here the CDR3 DNA reads TGTGCCAGCAGCTTGGGTGTAGGGACACCCCAGGAGACCCAGTACTTC.

The chain carries TRBV13 and TRBJ2-7; a possible D gene is TRBD1 (6 bases). With 4 bases removed from V and 1 base from J, the gap between germline ends came to 14 bases. CDR1 and CDR2 (germline): PRHDT, FYEKMQ (reference sequence). The CDR3 sequence is 15 residues long. CDR3 sequence (DNA): TGTGCCAGCAGCTCATGGACAGAGCTTTCCTACGAGCAGTACTTC. The encoded protein is CASSSWTELSYEQYF.

The V gene is TRBV5-1, the J gene TRBJ2-5, with TRBD1 matching 9 bases. The V gene end was trimmed by 5 bases and the J gene end by 1 base; junction bases not matched to a gene: 3. CDR1 is SGHRS, CDR2 YFSETQ, per germline. This CDR3 comprises 14 residues. The CDR3 loop reads CASSGGQGQETQYF. The CDR3 DNA reads TGCGCCAGCAGTGGGGGACAGGGCCAAGAGACCCAGTACTTC.

V gene TRBV6-1 combines with J gene TRBJ1-1; tentatively, D is TRBD1 (5 bases). V lost 8 bases to trimming and J lost 1 base, with 5 bases between them. The CDR3 is 11 residues long. Germline V lookup: CDR1 MNHNS, CDR2 SASEGT. CDR3 bases: TGTGCCAGCGACAGGAACACTGAAGCTTTCTTT. Its translation is CASDRNTEAFF.

The chain combines TRBV7-9 with TRBJ2-5; 9 nucleotides line up with TRBD2. This CDR3 is built from 12 residues. V lost 5 bases and J lost 13; bases outside the gene matches: 8. Germline CDR1 is SEHNR and CDR2 is FQNEAQ (reference sequence). The CDR3 DNA sequence: TGTGCCAGCAGCCCCAGCGGGGGACTAGCGTACTTC. This codes for CASSPSGGLAYF.

The rearrangement links TRBV2 to TRBJ2-5; perhaps TRBD1 as D (5 bases). The CDR3 contains 11 residues. Germline V CDR1 and CDR2: SNHLY, FYNNEI. V lost 7 bases to trimming and J lost 5 bases, with 8 bases between them. CDR3 amino acids: CASKGAETQYF. The CDR3 DNA sequence: TGTGCCAGCAAAGGGGCTGAGACCCAGTACTTC.

This chain uses TRBV15 with TRBJ2-3; D is undetermined. The germline V and J ends were trimmed by 0 bases and 4 bases, with 5 bases remaining between them. CDR3 length: 13 residues. CDR1 is LNHNV, CDR2 YYDKDF, per germline (reference sequence). CDR3 region: CATSRDRADTQYF. The CDR3 DNA reads as TGTGCCACCAGCAGAGATCGGGCAGATACGCAGTATTTT.

This clone came up once. This chain uses TRBV9 with TRBJ1-4; a weak D match, TRBD1 (5 bases). The CDR3 runs to 15 residues. Trimming shortened V by 4 bases and J by 8 bases, and 18 bases separated the two germline ends. Germline CDR1 is SGDLS and CDR2 is YYNGEE. For the CDR3, the DNA is TGTGCCAGCAGCCCGGCGGGCGGGGCAAGGGAAAAACTGTTTTTT. Amino acids: CASSPAGGAREKLFF.

The J gene is TRBJ2-3, the V gene TRBV5-1; TRBD2 aligns across 7 bases. V trimming: 7 bases; J trimming: 2 bases; junction bases outside the gene matches: 1. Germline loops: CDR1 SGHRS, CDR2 YFSETQ. The CDR3 runs 12 residues. CDR3 residues: CASGRATDTQYF. The CDR3 DNA reads as TGCGCCAGCGGGAGGGCCACAGATACGCAGTATTTT.

The DNA of the CDR3 is TGTGCCAGCAGCTTCCCCCCGTGGCGGCTAGCGGGGGGACTCTACGAGCAGTACTTC. This encodes CASSFPPWRLAGGLYEQYF. The J gene is TRBJ2-7, the V gene TRBV21-1; TRBD2 is the table's D call, not checked against the DNA. TRBV21-1 is given as a pseudogene. There are 19 residues in the CDR3.

The genes are TRBV13 and TRBJ1-1, with TRBD1 matching 10 bases. This CDR3 spans 15 amino acids. Germline CDR1 is PRHDT and CDR2 is FYEKMQ (reference sequence). J gave up 2 bases and V 5 bases, and 5 bases lay outside the gene matches. This CDR3 is CASSGTGEDNTEAFF. The DNA of the CDR3 is TGTGCCAGCAGCGGGACAGGGGAGGATAACACTGAAGCTTTCTTT.

The chain joins TRBV5-4 to TRBJ1-1; D possibly corresponds to TRBD1 (5 bases). The germline gives CDR1 SGHNT, CDR2 YYREEE (reference sequence). V shed 0 bases and J shed 6 bases, with 12 bases lying between them. This CDR3 is built from 14 residues. For the CDR3, the DNA is TGTGCCAGCAGCTTGGTTCAGGGTCGTGCTGAAGCTTTCTTT. Protein product: CASSLVQGRAEAFF.

V is TRBV9 and J is TRBJ1-1; TRBD1 is a possible D gene (5 bases). The CDR3 runs 14 residues. Germline CDR1 SGDLS, CDR2 YYNGEE. V dropped 1 base and J dropped 1 base, with 8 bases sitting between them. This CDR3 is CASSVHGGNTEAFF. The CDR3 coding sequence is TGTGCCAGCAGCGTACACGGGGGGAACACTGAAGCTTTCTTT.

The genes are TRBV10-3 and TRBJ1-3, with 7 bases identical to TRBD1. The CDR3 sequence is 14 residues long. Per the germline V gene, CDR1 is ENHRY and CDR2 is SYGVKD. V shed 2 bases, J shed 8 bases, and the junction held 6 bases outside the gene matches. The CDR3 DNA follows: TGTGCCATCAGTGAGCGAAACAGGGGCGACACCATATATTTT. Translation gives CAISERNRGDTIYF.

The CDR3 DNA reads as TGCGCCAGCAGCCAAGGGAGTCGGGGAATCACAGATACGCAGTATTTT. Translated, it gives CASSQGSRGITDTQYF. The rearrangement links TRBV4-3 to TRBJ2-3, with D maybe TRBD2 (5 bases). CDR3 size: 16 residues. The germline CDR1 and CDR2 sequences are LGHNA and YSLEER. The V end was cut by 1 base, the J end by 2 bases, with 13 bases between.

V gene TRBV19 combines with J gene TRBJ1-1; D perhaps matches TRBD1 (6 bases). Germline CDR1 and CDR2: LNHDA and SQIVND (reference sequence). The CDR3 totals 14 residues. V gave up 6 bases and J gave up 3 bases, with 14 bases separating them. The chain's CDR3 is CASSWDTADTEAFF. Here the CDR3 DNA reads TGTGCCAGTAGCTGGGACACGGCGGACACTGAAGCTTTCTTT.

V usage is TRBV7-2 and J usage is TRBJ2-5; TRBD1 might be the D (6 bases). The ends were cut back, 5 bases at V and 1 base at J, with 11 bases in the middle. The CDR3 is made up of 14 amino acids. Germline V gives CDR1 SGHTA, CDR2 FQGNSA. CDR3 DNA: TGTGCCAGCAGCGTAGACAGGCCCCAAGAGACCCAGTACTTC. Translating gives CASSVDRPQETQYF.

The J gene is TRBJ1-2, the V gene TRBV7-3, with 8 bases lining up with TRBD1. The CDR3 is made up of 16 amino acids. J gave up 6 bases and V 4 bases, and 13 bases lay outside the gene matches. Germline V gene sequence: CDR1 SGHTA, CDR2 FQGTGA. Written as DNA, the CDR3 is TGTGCCAGCAGCTCTCACGGGACAGGAGACATCGATGGCTACACCTTC. Translating gives CASSSHGTGDIDGYTF.

The chain links TRBV19 to TRBJ2-7; possible D gene TRBD1, 5 bases. This CDR3 is built from 13 residues. CDR1 and CDR2 (germline): LNHDA, SQIVND (reference sequence). The V gene lost 6 bases and the J gene lost 3 bases, with 12 bases spanning the gap. The CDR3 is CASSLGHYYEQYF. The DNA for the CDR3 is TGTGCCAGTAGCCTCGGACATTACTACGAGCAGTACTTC.

J is TRBJ2-5 and V is TRBV7-3, with D tentatively TRBD2 (7 bases). The CDR3 is 15 residues long. The V end was cut by 2 bases, the J end by 5 bases, with 15 bases between. Germline V lookup: CDR1 SGHTA, CDR2 FQGTGA. The DNA for the CDR3 is TGTGCCAGCAGCTTAGCGGGGGCCTCGGGTGAGACCCAGTACTTC. Encoded protein: CASSLAGASGETQYF. The whole variable domain, remainder taken from reference TRBV7-3 and TRBJ2-5, is GAGVSQTPSNKVTEKGKYVELRCDPISGHTALYWYRQSLGQGPEFLIYFQGTGAADDSGLPNDRFFAVRPEGSVSTLKIQRTERGDSAVYLCASSLAGASGETQYFGPGTRLLVL.

The gene calls are TRBV6-4 and TRBJ2-1, with TRBD2 matching 10 bases. Trimming took 3 bases from V and 15 from J; bases not matched to a gene: 14. This CDR3 region has 15 residues. CDR1 is MRHNA and CDR2 is SNTAGT in the germline V gene. Here the CDR3 reads CASSETSGRAEALFF. As DNA, the CDR3 is TGTGCCAGCAGTGAGACTAGCGGGCGGGCTGAGGCTCTGTTCTTC.

V gene TRBV18 combines with J gene TRBJ1-4; TRBD1 matches at 7 bases. CDR3 length equals 14 residues. Germline lookup yields CDR1 KGHSH and CDR2 LQKENI. The V gene end was trimmed by 4 bases and the J gene end by 3 bases; junction bases not matched to a gene: 2. In nucleotides, the CDR3 is TGTGCCAGCTCACTTGGGACAGCTAATGAAAAACTGTTTTTT. Translating gives CASSLGTANEKLFF.

V usage is TRBV19 and J usage is TRBJ2-1; 8 bases are shared with TRBD2. V trimming: 3 bases; J trimming: 1 base; junction bases outside the gene matches: 8. Germline CDR1 and CDR2: LNHDA and SQIVND (reference sequence). The CDR3 is 17 amino acids. The CDR3 is CASSIPGLARSYNEQFF. The CDR3 bases are TGTGCCAGTAGTATCCCAGGACTAGCTAGGTCCTACAATGAGCAGTTCTTC.

V and J are TRBV10-1 and TRBJ1-1, with unresolved D. With 1 base removed from V and 3 bases from J, the gap between germline ends came to 9 bases. The germline V gene encodes CDR1 WNHNN and CDR2 SYGVQD (reference sequence). The length of the CDR3 is 14 residues. CDR3 sequence reads: CASSELIRDTEAFF. CDR3 nucleotide sequence: TGCGCCAGCAGTGAGTTGATCCGGGACACTGAAGCTTTCTTT.